The 21 T cell receptor beta chains reported below all come from one sample, sequenced in a study of blood T cell repertoires in COVID-19. Sequencing was performed with immunoSEQ multiplex PCR; in TCRdb, only in-frame clones are kept and a portion is missing. The sample lists under 250,000 clones, less than 85% occurring once. The sequencing sample was made of peripheral blood. These receptors were obtained from a woman aged 70 to 79 with active or convalescent COVID-19.

The chain joins TRBV3-1 (or the pseudogene TRBV3-2) to TRBJ2-5; maybe TRBD2 (6 bases). The germline CDR1 and CDR2 sequences are LGHDT and YNNKEL (reference sequence). The ends were cut back, 3 bases at V and 5 bases at J, with 19 bases in the middle. The CDR3 is 16 amino acids. CDR3 bases: TGTGCCAGCAGCCACGAAGGGAGGAGGTGGAGGGAGACCCAGTACTTC. Translation: CASSHEGRRWRETQYF.

Only one count was recorded for this clone. V gene TRBV6-6 combines with J gene TRBJ2-3; perhaps TRBD2 as D (5 bases). The CDR3 has 15 amino acids. V lost 0 bases, J lost 2 bases, and 9 bases lay in between. Germline V gene sequence: CDR1 MNHNY, CDR2 SVGAGI (reference sequence). The DNA of the CDR3 is TGTGCCAGCAGTTACTCCGGGGAACTCACAGATACGCAGTATTTT. It encodes CASSYSGELTDTQYF.

The chain joins TRBV2 to TRBJ1-5, with D possibly matching TRBD1 (5 bases). The V end lost 4 bases, the J end lost 0 bases, and 13 bases lay between the germline ends. Germline V gene data show CDR1 as SNHLY and CDR2 as FYNNEI. The CDR3 sequence is 16 residues long. The CDR3 sequence: CASSVLPTVSNQPQHF. In DNA form, the CDR3 reads TGTGCCAGCAGTGTTCTCCCGACAGTTAGCAATCAGCCCCAGCATTTT.

This chain uses TRBV2 with TRBJ1-2; TRBD1 aligns across 10 bases. The CDR3 totals 15 residues. Germline CDR1 SNHLY, CDR2 FYNNEI. Trimming at V came to 6 bases and at J to 4 bases, leaving 8 bases not matched to a gene. CDR3: CASSYPGTGAYGYTF. CDR3 DNA: TGTGCCAGCAGCTATCCCGGGACAGGGGCCTATGGCTACACCTTC. Full variable domain (rest looked up from reference TRBV2 and TRBJ1-2): EPEVTQTPSHQVTQMGQEVILRCVPISNHLYFYWYRQILGQKVEFLVSFYNNEISEKSEIFDDQFSVERPDGSNFTLKIRSTKLEDSAMYFCASSYPGTGAYGYTFGSGTRLTVV.

The V and J genes are TRBV15 and TRBJ2-3, with D tentatively TRBD2 (5 bases). CDR1 and CDR2 from the germline V gene are LNHNV and YYDKDF (reference sequence). This CDR3 region has 14 residues. The germline V and J ends were trimmed by 6 bases and 2 bases, with 12 bases remaining between them. The DNA of the CDR3 is TGTGCCACCAGTTCGGACTCTTCCACAGATACGCAGTATTTT. This encodes CATSSDSSTDTQYF.

The genes are TRBV7-2 and TRBJ2-5; the match to TRBD2 covers 8 bases. With 1 base clipped from V and 4 bases from J, the junction kept 8 bases outside the gene matches. CDR3 length equals 16 residues. CDR1 SGHTA and CDR2 FQGNSA come from the germline V gene. CDR3 loop: CASSLVSREGRETQYF. The CDR3 region has the DNA TGTGCCAGCAGCTTAGTTAGTCGGGAGGGTAGAGAGACCCAGTACTTC.

The chain joins TRBV7-9 to TRBJ2-1; 13 nucleotides agree with TRBD2. Germline assignment: CDR1 SEHNR and CDR2 FQNEAQ (reference sequence). V was clipped by 5 bases and J by 4 bases; unmatched bases: 11. The CDR3 spans 18 residues. CDR3 nucleotide sequence: TGTGCCAGCAGCCGACCCATCGGACTAGCGGGGGATTACAATGAGCAGTTCTTC. This encodes CASSRPIGLAGDYNEQFF.

The chain is built from TRBV5-1 and TRBJ2-3, with TRBD2 identical over 10 bases. J was trimmed by 2 bases and V by 0 bases; bases with no gene match: 6. CDR1 is SGHRS and CDR2 is YFSETQ in the germline V gene. This CDR3 is 17 amino acids long. DNA for the CDR3: TGCGCCAGCAGCTTGGACCATAGCGGGGGGCCCACAGATACGCAGTATTTT. This codes for CASSLDHSGGPTDTQYF. Full variable domain (missing parts from reference TRBV5-1 and TRBJ2-3): KAGVTQTPRYLIKTRGQQVTLSCSPISGHRSVSWYQQTPGQGLQFLFEYFSETQRNKGNFPGRFSGRQFSNSRSEMNVSTLELGDSALYLCASSLDHSGGPTDTQYFGPGTRLTVL.

The V and J genes are TRBV25-1 and TRBJ2-7; D unresolved. The germline gives CDR1 MGHDK, CDR2 SYGVNS. V was trimmed by 6 bases and J by 6 bases, leaving 12 bases between them. The CDR3 length is 12 residues. The chain's CDR3 is CASRSPLREQYF. The CDR3 region has the DNA TGTGCCAGCAGGTCCCCACTACGCGAGCAGTACTTC.

The chain carries TRBV3-1 (or the pseudogene TRBV3-2) and TRBJ2-7; D unclear. Germline CDR1 is LGHDT and CDR2 is YNNKEL (reference sequence). Trimming cost V 1 base and J 2 bases, with 9 bases left between them. The CDR3 is made up of 14 amino acids. The CDR3 DNA reads TGTGCCAGCAGCCAAGCGCAGAACCCCTACGAGCAGTACTTC. This sequence encodes CASSQAQNPYEQYF.

The chain has TRBV6-6 and TRBJ1-2, with TRBD1 matching 8 bases. CDR3 size: 16 residues. V gave up 8 bases and J gave up 8 bases; unmatched junction bases: 19. From germline, CDR1 is MNHNY and CDR2 SVGAGI (reference sequence). The CDR3 coding sequence is TGTGCCAGCCGAGTCTGGGGCAGGGGGCGCTTGGGGGGCTACACCTTC. This encodes CASRVWGRGRLGGYTF.

This chain links TRBV6-5 with TRBJ1-1; 7 bases match TRBD1. J gave up 0 bases and V 4 bases, and 8 bases lay outside the gene matches. Germline CDR1 and CDR2: MNHEY and SVGAGI. The CDR3 sequence is 16 residues long. This chain's CDR3 is CASSFTGTAMNTEAFF. The CDR3 region has the DNA TGTGCCAGCAGTTTTACGGGGACAGCCATGAACACTGAAGCTTTCTTT.

This clone was observed a handful of times. The chain uses TRBV7-8 and TRBJ1-1; the match to TRBD1 covers 9 bases. The CDR3 runs to 15 residues. CDR1 SGHVS and CDR2 FQNEAQ come from the germline V gene. The V segment lost 5 bases and the J segment 2 bases; nucleotides outside the gene matches: 6. DNA of the CDR3: TGTGCCAGCAGCCTAATGACAGGGGGAAACACTGAAGCTTTCTTT. As protein: CASSLMTGGNTEAFF.

The V and J genes are TRBV30 and TRBJ1-6; D gene uncertain. V was trimmed by 2 bases and J by 7 bases, leaving 9 bases between them. This CDR3 region has 13 residues. Germline CDR1 GTSNPN, CDR2 SVGIG (reference sequence). In DNA, the CDR3 is TGTGCCTGGAGTCGGAAGAGGAATTCACCCCTCCACTTT. Amino acids: CAWSRKRNSPLHF.

The chain uses TRBV24-1 and TRBJ2-5; D is possibly TRBD1 (6 bases). Trimming cost V 1 base and J 2 bases, with 7 bases left between them. The germline gives CDR1 KGHDR, CDR2 SFDVKD. The CDR3 totals 14 residues. The CDR3 DNA reads as TGTGCCACCAGTGATTTTACAGGGCAAGAGACCCAGTACTTC. This gives the protein CATSDFTGQETQYF.

This chain connects TRBV7-2 to TRBJ2-7, with 12 bases fitting TRBD2. Germline-derived CDR1 and CDR2 are SGHTA and FQGNSA. The CDR3 is made up of 16 amino acids. V shed 10 bases, J shed 3 bases, and the junction held 13 bases outside the gene matches. The CDR3 nucleotides read TGTGCCACCCACACCGGACTAGCGGGACTCCTCTACGAGCAGTACTTC. The encoded protein is CATHTGLAGLLYEQYF.

The gene calls are TRBV3-1 (or the pseudogene TRBV3-2) and TRBJ2-6; TRBD1 matches 7 bases. Germline CDR1 is LGHDT and CDR2 is YNNKEL (reference sequence). The CDR3 totals 16 residues. Trimming took 1 base from V and 4 from J; bases not matched to a gene: 4. CDR3 region: CASSQVTGAGANVLTF. DNA for the CDR3: TGTGCCAGCAGCCAAGTAACAGGGGCGGGGGCCAACGTCCTGACTTTC.

The chain carries TRBV3-1 (or the pseudogene TRBV3-2) and TRBJ1-3, with 7 bases aligning to TRBD1. CDR3 size: 13 residues. V lost 6 bases to trimming and J lost 4 bases; unmatched junction nucleotides: 3. CDR1 and CDR2 from the germline V gene are LGHDT and YNNKEL (reference sequence). CDR3 sequence (DNA): TGTGCCAGCAGGCCAGGGGGAGGAAACACCATATATTTT. Protein: CASRPGGGNTIYF.

In DNA form, the CDR3 reads TGTGCCAGCTCACCGGCCGATGGGACCCAGTACTTC. Protein: CASSPADGTQYF. The rearrangement joins TRBV18 to TRBJ2-5; no clear D. Trimming took off 3 bases at V and 7 bases at J, with 9 bases between the two ends. In germline, CDR1 is KGHSH, CDR2 LQKENI. This CDR3 region has 12 residues.

The rearrangement uses TRBV11-2 and TRBJ2-2; 7 bases agree with TRBD2. V gave up 3 bases and J gave up 5 bases; unmatched junction bases: 3. Germline-derived CDR1 and CDR2 are SGHAT and FQNNGV. This CDR3 spans 14 amino acids. The CDR3 reads CASSLAGETGELFF. In DNA, the CDR3 is TGTGCCAGCAGCTTGGCGGGAGAGACCGGGGAGCTGTTTTTT.

The genes are TRBV10-3 and TRBJ2-5, with D possibly matching TRBD1 (5 bases). Per germline, CDR1 ENHRY and CDR2 SYGVKD. CDR3 length equals 14 residues. The V end was cut by 6 bases, the J end by 1 base, with 12 bases between. As DNA, the CDR3 is TGTGCCATCAGCCCCACAGGCGCCCAAGAGACCCAGTACTTC. It specifies CAISPTGAQETQYF.